Each of the 26 T cell receptor beta chains below was sequenced from the same sample in a study of Graves' ophthalmopathy and Graves' hyperthyroidism. RNA transcripts yielded amplified TCR beta CDR3 regions. A first-round RT-PCR used HTBI primers, followed by a second-round multiplex PCR. TCRdb re-called the multiplex PCR reads through MiXCR, storing one row per CDR3 protein. The sample shows over 450,000 distinct CDR3 sequences, approximately 14% of them seen only once. The sequencing sample was made of blood. These receptors were taken from a woman aged 25 to 45 with Graves' ophthalmopathy.

This clonotype has at least ten counts. The V call is TRBV15, the J call TRBJ2-7; the D gene is possibly TRBD1 (6 bases). CDR1 is LNHNV and CDR2 is YYDKDF in the germline V gene (reference sequence). Trimming removed 1 base at V and 5 bases at J, with 15 bases between. This CDR3 has 15 amino acids. CDR3 loop: CATSRGGTRDDEQYF. The CDR3 nucleotides read TGTGCCACCAGCAGAGGTGGGACAAGGGACGACGAGCAGTACTTC.

This clonotype was observed at least ten times. The V and J genes are TRBV4-1 and TRBJ2-5, with a tentative D call TRBD1 (6 bases). Between the trimmed V and J ends, which lost 3 bases and 2 bases, there was a span of 10 bases. Germline CDR1 is MGHRA and CDR2 is YSYEKL. This CDR3 is 14 amino acids long. CDR3 DNA: TGCGCCAGCAGCCAGCGGACAGCTCAAGAGACCCAGTACTTC. Translated: CASSQRTAQETQYF.

The sample holds a few counts of this clonotype. This may come from a read error, since a much larger clone is one base off. The chain joins TRBV11-2 to TRBJ2-5, with D possibly matching TRBD2 (6 bases). Per the germline V gene, CDR1 is SGHAT and CDR2 is FQNNGV. This CDR3 region has 16 residues. CDR3 nucleotides: TGTGCCAGCAGTCCAATACGGGGAGGAGGGTCAGAGACCAAGTACTTC. This sequence encodes CASSPIRGGGSETKYF. The full variable domain, in which reference TRBV11-2 and TRBJ2-5 provide the parts outside the CDR3, is EAGVAQSPRYKIIEKRQSVAFWCNPISGHATLYWYQQILGQGPKLLIQFQNNGVVDDSQLPKDRFSAERLKGVDSTLKIQPAKLEDSAVYLCASSPIRGGGSETKYFGPGTRLLVL.

The rearrangement joins TRBV7-9 to TRBJ1-6, with a tentative D call TRBD1 (5 bases). CDR3 size: 14 residues. Trimming stripped 5 bases from V and 15 bases from J, with 20 bases between. CDR1 and CDR2 (germline): SEHNR, FQNEAQ (reference sequence). Written as DNA, the CDR3 is TGTGCCAGCAGCGAGGGACGCGGTAATTCTGGCCTCCACTTT. It yields the protein CASSEGRGNSGLHF.

This clonotype has a handful of counts. The chain recombines TRBV18 with TRBJ1-6; 10 positions match TRBD1. J lost 7 bases, V lost 2 bases, and 17 bases had no gene match. The length of the CDR3 is 20 residues. Germline V gene lookup returns CDR1 KGHSH and CDR2 LQKENI. CDR3 DNA sequence: TGTGCCAGCTCACCATTGGCGGGACAGGGGCGATCCCTGGGCAATTCACCCCTCCACTTT. Its translation is CASSPLAGQGRSLGNSPLHF.

This clonotype has a handful of counts. The chain couples TRBV11-2 to TRBJ2-2; 9 nucleotides line up with TRBD2. V lost 1 base and J lost 7; bases outside the gene matches: 10. The length of the CDR3 is 17 residues. Germline values: CDR1 SGHAT, CDR2 FQNNGV. The CDR3 sequence: CASSLVAGVPFNGELFF. CDR3 bases: TGTGCCAGCAGCTTAGTAGCGGGGGTCCCTTTTAACGGGGAGCTGTTTTTT. The variable domain in full, completed from reference TRBV11-2 and TRBJ2-2, reads EAGVAQSPRYKIIEKRQSVAFWCNPISGHATLYWYQQILGQGPKLLIQFQNNGVVDDSQLPKDRFSAERLKGVDSTLKIQPAKLEDSAVYLCASSLVAGVPFNGELFFGEGSRLTVL.

This clonotype was observed many times. The J gene is TRBJ1-6, the V gene TRBV7-2; 7 nucleotides match TRBD1. Trimming at V came to 5 bases and at J to 3 bases, leaving 4 bases not matched to a gene. Germline assignment: CDR1 SGHTA and CDR2 FQGNSA. The CDR3 loop spans 15 amino acids. The CDR3 region has the DNA TGTGCCAGCAGCCCACGGGACAGCTATAATTCACCCCTCCACTTT. This translates into CASSPRDSYNSPLHF.

This clonotype was counted ten times or more. The chain carries TRBV20-1 and TRBJ2-7; no clear D gene. V was cut by 2 bases and J by 3 bases, with 5 bases left in between. The CDR3 has 11 residues. Looked up from germline, CDR1 is DFQATT and CDR2 is SNEGSKA (reference sequence). The CDR3 DNA reads TGCAGTGCTAGATCTGGCTACGAGCAGTACTTC. This gives the protein CSARSGYEQYF.

This clonotype was counted many times. The chain couples TRBV24-1 to TRBJ2-5, with D unresolved. Trimming removed 3 bases at V and 5 bases at J, with 9 bases between. The CDR3 consists of 13 residues. Germline loops: CDR1 KGHDR, CDR2 SFDVKD. CDR3 region: CATSDLGSETQYF. As DNA, the CDR3 is TGTGCCACCAGTGATCTGGGCTCCGAGACCCAGTACTTC.

CDR3 amino acids: CASSEDRGMNTEAFF. The CDR3, as DNA: TGTGCCAGCAGTGAGGACAGGGGGATGAACACTGAAGCTTTCTTT. The chain recombines TRBV2 with TRBJ1-1; 10 nucleotides line up with TRBD1. Looked up from germline, CDR1 is SNHLY and CDR2 is FYNNEI. Losses at the gene ends were 3 bases for V and 0 bases for J; bases not matched to a gene: 1. This CDR3 has 15 amino acids.

This clonotype was detected a few times. The chain joins TRBV20-1 to TRBJ1-1, with a possible D match to TRBD1 (5 bases). CDR3 length: 15 residues. Trimming took off 0 bases at V and 1 base at J, with 12 bases between the two ends. In germline, CDR1 is DFQATT, CDR2 SNEGSKA (reference sequence). The CDR3 sequence: CSAREARVGNTEAFF. The CDR3 DNA sequence: TGCAGTGCTAGAGAGGCCAGGGTCGGGAACACTGAAGCTTTCTTT.

The table lists this clonotype with many counts. The chain has TRBV30 and TRBJ2-2, with TRBD2 as a possible D gene (5 bases). The CDR3 runs 14 residues. The germline V gene encodes CDR1 GTSNPN and CDR2 SVGIG (reference sequence). V was trimmed by 0 bases and J by 3 bases, leaving 8 bases between them. CDR3 loop: CAWSVRGYTGELFF. CDR3 bases: TGTGCCTGGAGTGTACGGGGATACACCGGGGAGCTGTTTTTT.

The chain employs TRBV6-2 or TRBV6-3 and TRBJ2-7, with 11 bases identical to TRBD2. Germline V CDR1 and CDR2: MNHEY, SVGEGT. V gave up 5 bases and J gave up 0 bases; unmatched junction bases: 15. This CDR3 spans 19 amino acids. DNA for the CDR3: TGTGCCAGCAGTATCCAATTAGCGGGGGGGCCCCGCAGCTCCTACGAGCAGTACTTC. This translates into CASSIQLAGGPRSSYEQYF.

This clonotype was seen ten or more times. The J gene is TRBJ1-3, the V gene TRBV15; no definite D call. Trimming took 8 bases from V and 3 from J, leaving 11 bases between them. CDR3 length equals 13 residues. From germline, CDR1 is LNHNV and CDR2 YYDKDF (reference sequence). The DNA for the CDR3 is TGTGCCACCTCCTATGAGGGTGGAAACACCATATATTTT. Its translation is CATSYEGGNTIYF.

This chain joins TRBV2 and TRBJ2-5, with TRBD1 matching 7 bases. The junction had 8 bases not matched to a gene; V was cut back by 7 bases and J by 0 bases. CDR1 is SNHLY, CDR2 FYNNEI, per germline. This CDR3 region has 15 residues. The CDR3 region has the DNA TGTGCCAGCACCGAATGGGGACAGTACCAAGAGACCCAGTACTTC. Protein: CASTEWGQYQETQYF.

This clonotype was counted ten times or more. The chain couples TRBV20-1 to TRBJ2-2, with 8 bases fitting TRBD1. The germline gives CDR1 DFQATT, CDR2 SNEGSKA (reference sequence). The CDR3 is 13 amino acids. V lost 4 bases and J lost 5; bases outside the gene matches: 3. CDR3 protein: CSANRQGTGELFF. CDR3 in DNA: TGCAGTGCTAACAGACAGGGGACCGGGGAGCTGTTTTTT.

This clonotype has a count of ten or more. V and J are TRBV11-2 and TRBJ1-6; a weak D match, TRBD1 (5 bases). V lost 3 bases and J 7 bases, leaving 13 bases between the germline ends. Germline CDR1 and CDR2: SGHAT and FQNNGV. The CDR3 sequence is 15 residues long. The CDR3 protein is CASSLSPGYNSPLHF. The CDR3, as DNA: TGTGCCAGCAGCTTGTCACCAGGGTACAATTCACCCCTCCACTTT.

The genes are TRBV6-1 and TRBJ2-4, with 9 bases aligning to TRBD2. Per germline, CDR1 MNHNS and CDR2 SASEGT. This CDR3 region has 15 residues. The trim removed 6 bases at V and 6 bases at J, leaving 9 bases unmatched. The CDR3 DNA is TGTGCCAGCAGGCCTGGCGGGAGGGCGGGAAACATTCAGTACTTC. It translates to CASRPGGRAGNIQYF.

In this sample, this clonotype turned up many times. The gene calls are TRBV28 and TRBJ1-1; D not resolved. The V and J ends lost 3 bases and 5 bases respectively, with 13 bases between them. Germline V gives CDR1 MDHEN, CDR2 SYDVKM. The CDR3 has 14 residues. The CDR3 DNA is TGTGCCAGCAGTTTTCGGGAATTCGGAACTGAAGCTTTCTTT. It encodes CASSFREFGTEAFF.

This clonotype was detected ten times or more. The CDR3 end shows no conserved phenylalanine or tryptophan, and so a read error is likely. This chain links TRBV6-1 with TRBJ2-5; TRBD2 might be the D (5 bases). In germline, CDR1 is MNHNS, CDR2 SASEGT. The CDR3 sequence is 12 residues long. Trimming removed 10 bases from V and 7 bases from J, with 16 bases in between. In DNA, the CDR3 is TGTGCCACCGAGGGCCATTCGGGGACCCAGTACCTC. Translating gives CATEGHSGTQYL.

This clonotype was picked up many times. The chain recombines TRBV5-8 with TRBJ1-1; D remains unclear. V shed 0 bases and J shed 4 bases, with 7 bases lying between them. Germline V lookup: CDR1 SGHTS, CDR2 YDEGEE. CDR3 length: 13 residues. The DNA for the CDR3 is TGTGCCAGCAGCTTGGACACAATCACTGAAGCTTTCTTT. Its translation: CASSLDTITEAFF.

This clonotype was counted ten times or more. The CDR3 sequence: CASSASRLAKNIQYF. Written as DNA, the CDR3 is TGCGCCAGCAGCGCCAGTCGTCTAGCCAAAAACATTCAGTACTTC. The chain couples TRBV5-1 to TRBJ2-4; D remains ambiguous. Trimming took 4 bases from V and 0 from J, leaving 11 bases between them. The CDR3 loop spans 15 amino acids. Germline V gene lookup returns CDR1 SGHRS and CDR2 YFSETQ.

Ten or more counts support this clonotype. The rearrangement uses TRBV11-3 and TRBJ2-7; no firm D call. V was shortened by 0 bases and J by 4 bases, with 7 bases between the two germline ends. Germline values: CDR1 SGHNT, CDR2 YENEEA. The CDR3 is 13 amino acids. The CDR3 protein is CASSLDLSYEQYF. CDR3 coding DNA: TGTGCCAGCAGCTTAGATCTGTCTTACGAGCAGTACTTC.

This clonotype was seen many times. V is TRBV4-1 and J is TRBJ1-1, with no clear D. CDR1 is MGHRA, CDR2 YSYEKL, per germline. The CDR3 loop spans 16 amino acids. V lost 0 bases and J lost 6, with 17 bases in between. The CDR3 spells CASSQEDPRRIAEAFF. The CDR3, as DNA: TGCGCCAGCAGCCAAGAAGATCCACGGAGGATCGCTGAAGCTTTCTTT.

The chain employs TRBV2 and TRBJ1-2; 11 bases are shared with TRBD1. V was pared by 6 bases and J by 8 bases, with 5 bases of the junction left unmatched. CDR3 length equals 13 residues. The germline V gene encodes CDR1 SNHLY and CDR2 FYNNEI. The DNA for the CDR3 is TGTGCCAGCAGACGGACAGGGGGCATAGGCTACACCTTC. Encoded protein: CASRRTGGIGYTF.

This clonotype came up once. The chain uses TRBV12-3 or TRBV12-4 and TRBJ2-5; D not resolved. V dropped 5 bases and J dropped 6 bases, with 13 bases sitting between them. This CDR3 region has 13 residues. CDR3: CASSPRPGQTQYF. DNA of the CDR3: TGTGCCAGCAGTCCACGGCCCGGGCAGACCCAGTACTTC.